This T cell receptor beta chain stems from a study of blood T cell repertoires in COVID-19. Study background: Acute-phase and convalescent COVID-19 samples originated in the United States, Italy and Spain. T cells, B-cell-depleted T cells, or PBMCs provided the cDNA or gDNA that served as material.

Authors' methods: Cell counts per sample came from amplifying reference gene primers. TCRdb's table, derived via immunoSEQ multiplex PCR, lists solely in-frame clones and lacks some. Clone size and V and J calls were adopted from that table, with D and trimming inferred from the DNA. The sample carries about 170,000 clones, more than 70% recorded once. The ends lost 2 bases at V and 5 bases at J; junction bases unmatched: 3. CDR1 and CDR2 (germline): SGHRS, YFSETQ. The CDR3 extends over 14 amino acids. This clonotype was obtained from a woman older than 75 with active or convalescent COVID-19. Sample: peripheral blood. The chain carries TRBV5-1 and TRBJ1-5; 8 bases are shared with TRBD1. DNA for the CDR3: TGCGCCAGCAGCTTAATACAGGGGGATCAGCCCCAGCATTTT. Translated: CASSLIQGDQPQHF.